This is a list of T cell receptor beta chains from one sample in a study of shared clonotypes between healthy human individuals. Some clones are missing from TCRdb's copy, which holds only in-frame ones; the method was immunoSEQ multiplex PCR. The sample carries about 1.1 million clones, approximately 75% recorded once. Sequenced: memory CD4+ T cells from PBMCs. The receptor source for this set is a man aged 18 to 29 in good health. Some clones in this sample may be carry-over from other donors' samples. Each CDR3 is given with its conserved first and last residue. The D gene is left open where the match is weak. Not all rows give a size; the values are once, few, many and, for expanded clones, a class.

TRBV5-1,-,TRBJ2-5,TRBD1,TGCGCCAGCAGACCCGGGACAGGGGGAGAGACCCAGTACTTC,CASRPGTGGETQYF
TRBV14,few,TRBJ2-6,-,TGTGCCAGCAGCCAAGATAATTTAGACGTCCTGACTTTC,CASSQDNLDVLTF
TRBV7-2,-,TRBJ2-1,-,TGTGCCAGCAGCTTAAGTCGGGTCTCGGTCGGGGAGCAGTTCTTC,CASSLSRVSVGEQFF
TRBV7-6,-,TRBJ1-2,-,TGTGCCAGCAGCCCCCGGACAGACACGGCTGGCTACACCTTC,CASSPRTDTAGYTF
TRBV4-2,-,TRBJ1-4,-,TGTGCCAGCAGCCCTCGTTTCACCGGTGAAAAACTGTTTTTT,CASSPRFTGEKLFF
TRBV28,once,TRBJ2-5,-,TGTGCCAGCAGTTTATTTTCAGGAGGCCAAGAGACCCAGTACTTC,CASSLFSGGQETQYF
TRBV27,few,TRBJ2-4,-,TGTGCCAGCAGTCCCTTGGGTCATCCCGGCAAAAACATTCAGTACTTC,CASSPLGHPGKNIQYF
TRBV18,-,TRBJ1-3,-,TGTGCCAGCTCACCACTAACGGGATTAGCGGACGGAGGAAACACCATATATTTT,CASSPLTGLADGGNTIYF
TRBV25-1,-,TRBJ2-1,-,TGTGCCACCGTACGGACTCCCATGGGCAATGAGCAGTTCTTC,CATVRTPMGNEQFF
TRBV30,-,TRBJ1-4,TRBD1,TGTGCCTGGAGCGGCGGGACAGGAAGATCAACTAATGAAAAACTGTTTTTT,CAWSGGTGRSTNEKLFF
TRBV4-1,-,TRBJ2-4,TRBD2,TGCGCCAGCAGCCAAGATGGTAGCGGGAGGGACATTCAGTACTTC,CASSQDGSGRDIQYF
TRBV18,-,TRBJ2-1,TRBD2,TGTGCCAGCTCCCTAGCGGCAGCCTCCTACAATGAGCAGTTCTTC,CASSLAAASYNEQFF
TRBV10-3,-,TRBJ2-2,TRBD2,TGTGCCATCAGTGAACGGACTAGCGTCACACGTGGGGAGCTGTTTTTT,CAISERTSVTRGELFF
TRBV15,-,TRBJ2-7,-,TGTGCCACCAGCAGAGATAAAGAAGCGCAGTACTTC,CATSRDKEAQYF
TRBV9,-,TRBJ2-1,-,TGTGCCAGCAGCCCACGATCATACTTACGGAGCTCCTACAATGAGCAGTTCTTC,CASSPRSYLRSSYNEQFF
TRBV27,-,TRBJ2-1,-,TGTGCCAGCAGTTTACCCTCCGTTTTTCGGAATGAGCAGTTCTTC,CASSLPSVFRNEQFF
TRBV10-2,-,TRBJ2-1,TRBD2,TGCGCCAGCAGTGAGCCCCTGGGTAGCGGGTATACGTACAATGAGCAGTTCTTC,CASSEPLGSGYTYNEQFF
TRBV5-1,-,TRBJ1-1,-,TGCGCCAGCAGCTTGGCACAGCTGGGACCGATTAACACTGAAGCTTTCTTT,CASSLAQLGPINTEAFF
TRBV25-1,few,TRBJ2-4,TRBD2,TGTGCCAGCTCATCCCTAGCGGGAATGGGCATTCAGTACTTC,CASSSLAGMGIQYF
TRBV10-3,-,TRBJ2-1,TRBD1,TGTGCCATCAGTGCACCCCCGGGACAGGGGGCCACCTACAATGAGCAGTTCTTC,CAISAPPGQGATYNEQFF
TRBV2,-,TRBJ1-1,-,TGTGCCAGCAGTGAAGCAGGAGGGAACACTGAAGCTTTCTTT,CASSEAGGNTEAFF
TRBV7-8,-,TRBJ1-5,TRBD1,TGTGCCAGCAGCTTGGGGACAGGGAGGGGTCAGCCCCAGCATTTT,CASSLGTGRGQPQHF
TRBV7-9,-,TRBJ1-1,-,TGTGCCAGCAGCTTAACATTGAACACTGAAGCTTTCTTT,CASSLTLNTEAFF
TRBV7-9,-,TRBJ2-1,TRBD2,TGTGCCAGCAGCTTAGCGGCAGTCCGGGGGGATGAGCAGTTCTTC,CASSLAAVRGDEQFF
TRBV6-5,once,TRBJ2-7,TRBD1,TGTGCCAGCAGTTACAATCGGGACAGGGCTTACGAGCAGTACTTC,CASSYNRDRAYEQYF
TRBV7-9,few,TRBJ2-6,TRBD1,TGTGCCAGCAGCTTACAGGGGGCTGGGGCCAACGTCCTGACTTTC,CASSLQGAGANVLTF
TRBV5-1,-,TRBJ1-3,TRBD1,TGCGCCAGTAGACAGGGAAGAAGCTCTGGAAACACCATATATTTT,CASRQGRSSGNTIYF
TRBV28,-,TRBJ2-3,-,TGTGCCAGCAGAACTGCCCAGGGGATAAGCACAGATACGCAGTATTTT,CASRTAQGISTDTQYF
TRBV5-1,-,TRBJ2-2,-,TGCGCCAGCAGCCATCCCAACGGGGAGCTGTTTTTT,CASSHPNGELFF
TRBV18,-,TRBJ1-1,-,TGTGCCAGCTCACCACAAAGGGTCACGAACACTGAAGCTTTCTTT,CASSPQRVTNTEAFF
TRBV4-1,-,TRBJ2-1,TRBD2,TGCGCCAGCAGCCAGCTAGCGGGAGCCTACAATGAGCAGTTCTTC,CASSQLAGAYNEQFF
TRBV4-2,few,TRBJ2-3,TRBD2,TGTGCCAGCAGCCAAGGGAAGCGGGAAGGCACAGATACGCAGTATTTT,CASSQGKREGTDTQYF
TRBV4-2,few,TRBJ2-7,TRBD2,TGTGCCAGCAGCCAAGACTACCTAGCGGGAGGTCTCTACGAGCAGTACTTC,CASSQDYLAGGLYEQYF
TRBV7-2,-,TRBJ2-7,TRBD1,TGTGCCAGCAGCCCGGACAGGGGGCTCTACGAGCAGTACTTC,CASSPDRGLYEQYF
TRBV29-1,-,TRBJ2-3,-,TGCAGCGTTGAAGATCGTAACTCGCCGCAGTATTTT,CSVEDRNSPQYF
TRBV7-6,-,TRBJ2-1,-,TGTGCCAGCAGCTTAGACTACCATACAGGGTACGAGCAGTTCTTC,CASSLDYHTGYEQFF
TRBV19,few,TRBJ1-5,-,TGTGCCAGTAGTATAAGGCGTGAGGCCCAGCATTTT,CASSIRREAQHF
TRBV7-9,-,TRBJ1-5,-,TGTGCCAGCAGCGCTCACAATCAGCCCCAGCATTTT,CASSAHNQPQHF
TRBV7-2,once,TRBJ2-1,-,TGTGCCAGCAGCGCAGTCCCCGCCGTGCAGTTCTTC,CASSAVPAVQFF
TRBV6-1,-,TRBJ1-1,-,TGTGCCAGCAGTGACGGCTACCGGGCTTTCTTT,CASSDGYRAFF
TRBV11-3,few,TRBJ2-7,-,TGTGCCAGCAGCCGCGGTCAGGGGAGCGGTATCGGCGAGCAGTACTTC,CASSRGQGSGIGEQYF
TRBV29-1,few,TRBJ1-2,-,TGCAGCGTCCAACCGGGCCCGCGGGGAAACTATGGCTACACCTTC,CSVQPGPRGNYGYTF
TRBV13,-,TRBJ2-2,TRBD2,TGTGCCGGCAGCAAACTAGCGGGAGAACCCGGGGAGCTGTTTTTT,CAGSKLAGEPGELFF
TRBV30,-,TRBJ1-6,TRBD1,TGTGCCTGGAGTGTAACAGGGGAAAGTTCACCCCTCCACTTT,CAWSVTGESSPLHF
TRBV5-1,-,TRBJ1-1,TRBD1,TGCGCCAGCAGCTTGGCGCGTGGGACAGGGGCAGGGAACACTGAAGCTTTCTTT,CASSLARGTGAGNTEAFF
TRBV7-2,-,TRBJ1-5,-,TGTGCCAGCAGCTTAGGGTGGTCCGGTCGTAGCAATCAGCCCCAGCATTTT,CASSLGWSGRSNQPQHF
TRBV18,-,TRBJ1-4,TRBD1,TGTGCCAGCTCACCCCGGACAGGCCGTGAAAAACTGTTTTTT,CASSPRTGREKLFF
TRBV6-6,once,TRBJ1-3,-,TGTGCCAGCAGGGAGGACAACTCTGGAAACACCATATATTTT,CASREDNSGNTIYF
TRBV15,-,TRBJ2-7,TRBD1,TGTGCCACCAGCAGATCGGACAGGGGTCTTCCTTACGAGCAGTACTTC,CATSRSDRGLPYEQYF
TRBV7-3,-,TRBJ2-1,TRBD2,TGTGCCAGCAGCTTAGCGGGAGGGGGCCGCAATGAGCAGTTCTTC,CASSLAGGGRNEQFF
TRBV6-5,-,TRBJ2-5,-,TGTGCCAGCAGTTACTCCAGGGACCCCCTGGCCCAGTACTTC,CASSYSRDPLAQYF
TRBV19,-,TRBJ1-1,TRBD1,TGTGCCAGTAGGAATGGACCGGCGAGGGGGCTGACTGAAGCTTTCTTT,CASRNGPARGLTEAFF
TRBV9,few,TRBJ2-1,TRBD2,TGTGCCAGCAGCGCTACGGGACTAGTCGGCAATGAGCAGTTCTTC,CASSATGLVGNEQFF
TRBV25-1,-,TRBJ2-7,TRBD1,TGTGCCAGCAAGGGGCCCGGGACAGGGGCCGAGCAGTACTTC,CASKGPGTGAEQYF